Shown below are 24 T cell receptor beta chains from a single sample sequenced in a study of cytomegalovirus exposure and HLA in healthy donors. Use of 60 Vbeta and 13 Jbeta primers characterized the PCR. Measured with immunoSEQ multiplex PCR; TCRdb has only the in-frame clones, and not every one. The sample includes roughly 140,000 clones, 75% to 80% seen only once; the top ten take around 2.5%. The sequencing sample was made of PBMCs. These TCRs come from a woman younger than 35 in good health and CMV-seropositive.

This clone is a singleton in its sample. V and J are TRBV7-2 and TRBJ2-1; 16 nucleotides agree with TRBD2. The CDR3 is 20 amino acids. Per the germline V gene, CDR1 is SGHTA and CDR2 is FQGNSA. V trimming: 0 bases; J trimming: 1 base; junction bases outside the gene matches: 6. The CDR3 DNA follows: TGTGCCAGCAGCTTAGCGCCGGGACTAGCGGGGGGGATATCCTACAATGAGCAGTTCTTC. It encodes CASSLAPGLAGGISYNEQFF. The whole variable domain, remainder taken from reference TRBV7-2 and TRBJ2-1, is GAGVSQSPSNKVTEKGKDVELRCDPISGHTALYWYRQSLGQGLEFLIYFQGNSAPDKSGLPSDRFSAERTGGSVSTLTIQRTQQEDSAVYLCASSLAPGLAGGISYNEQFFGPGTRLTVL.

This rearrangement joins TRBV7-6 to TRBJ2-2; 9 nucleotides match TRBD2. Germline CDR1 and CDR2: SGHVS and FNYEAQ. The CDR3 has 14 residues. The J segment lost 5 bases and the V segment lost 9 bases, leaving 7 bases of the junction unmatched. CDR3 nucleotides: TGTGCCAGTGTGGCCAGCGGGGGGACCGGGGAGCTGTTTTTT. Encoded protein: CASVASGGTGELFF.

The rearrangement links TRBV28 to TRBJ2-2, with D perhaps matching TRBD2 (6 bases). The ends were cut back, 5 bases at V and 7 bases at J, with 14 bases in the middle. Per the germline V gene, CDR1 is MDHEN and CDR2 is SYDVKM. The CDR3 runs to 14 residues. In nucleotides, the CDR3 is TGTGCCAGCAGTCCGGACCTGGGAGGCGGGGAGCTGTTTTTT. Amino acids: CASSPDLGGGELFF.

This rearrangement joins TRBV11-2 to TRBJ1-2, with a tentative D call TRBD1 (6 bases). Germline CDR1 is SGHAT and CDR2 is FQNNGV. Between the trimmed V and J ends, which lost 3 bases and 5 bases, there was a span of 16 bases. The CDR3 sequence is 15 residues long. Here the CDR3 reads CASSLTGASLYGYTF. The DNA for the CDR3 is TGTGCCAGCAGCTTGACAGGAGCTTCCCTTTATGGCTACACCTTC.

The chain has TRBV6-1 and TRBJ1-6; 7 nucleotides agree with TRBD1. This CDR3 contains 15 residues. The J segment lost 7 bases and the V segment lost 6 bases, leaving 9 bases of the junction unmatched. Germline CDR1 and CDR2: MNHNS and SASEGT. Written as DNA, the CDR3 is TGTGCCAGCAGGATTGGACAGGAACGAAATTCACCCCTCCACTTT. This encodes CASRIGQERNSPLHF.

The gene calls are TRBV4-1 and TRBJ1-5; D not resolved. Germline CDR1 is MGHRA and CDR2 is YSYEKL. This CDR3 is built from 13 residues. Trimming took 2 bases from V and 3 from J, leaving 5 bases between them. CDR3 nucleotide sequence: TGCGCCAGCAGCCAACAGGTCAATCAGCCCCAGCATTTT. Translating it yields CASSQQVNQPQHF.

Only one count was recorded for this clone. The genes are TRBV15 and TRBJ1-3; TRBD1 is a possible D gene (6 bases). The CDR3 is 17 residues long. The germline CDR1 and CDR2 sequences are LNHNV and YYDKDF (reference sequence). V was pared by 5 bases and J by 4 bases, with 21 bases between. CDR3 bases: TGTGCCACCAGCTTTCGATCACAGGGAGCTTTGGGAAACACCATATATTTT. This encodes CATSFRSQGALGNTIYF.

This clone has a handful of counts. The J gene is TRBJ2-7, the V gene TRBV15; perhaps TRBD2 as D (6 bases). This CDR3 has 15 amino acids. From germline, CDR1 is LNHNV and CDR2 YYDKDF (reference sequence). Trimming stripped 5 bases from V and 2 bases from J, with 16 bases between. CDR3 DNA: TGTGCCACCAGCGGAAGAGGGGAGGCAGCCTACGAGCAGTACTTC. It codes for CATSGRGEAAYEQYF.

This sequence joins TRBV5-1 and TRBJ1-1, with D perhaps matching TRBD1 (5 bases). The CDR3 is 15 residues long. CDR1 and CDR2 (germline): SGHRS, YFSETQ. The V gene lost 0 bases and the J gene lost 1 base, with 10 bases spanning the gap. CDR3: CASSLAHRPNTEAFF. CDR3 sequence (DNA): TGCGCCAGCAGCTTGGCCCACAGGCCGAACACTGAAGCTTTCTTT.

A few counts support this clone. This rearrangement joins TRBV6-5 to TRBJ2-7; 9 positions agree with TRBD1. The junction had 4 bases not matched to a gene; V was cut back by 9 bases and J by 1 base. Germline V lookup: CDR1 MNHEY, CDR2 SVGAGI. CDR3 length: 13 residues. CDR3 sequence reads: CARKGTGSYEQYF. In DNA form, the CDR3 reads TGTGCCAGGAAAGGGACAGGGTCCTACGAGCAGTACTTC.

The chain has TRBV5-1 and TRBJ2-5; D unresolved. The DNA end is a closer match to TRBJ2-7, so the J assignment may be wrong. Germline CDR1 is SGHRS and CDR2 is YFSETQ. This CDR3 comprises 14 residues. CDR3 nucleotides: TGCGCCAGCAAATCCGAGGTCCATTCTACCGAGCAGTACTTC. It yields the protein CASKSEVHSTEQYF.

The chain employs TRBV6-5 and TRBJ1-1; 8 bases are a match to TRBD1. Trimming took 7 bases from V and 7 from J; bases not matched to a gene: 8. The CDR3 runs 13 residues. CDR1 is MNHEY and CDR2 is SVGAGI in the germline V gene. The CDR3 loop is CASTPTGVSEAFF. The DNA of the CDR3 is TGTGCCAGCACCCCGACAGGGGTTAGTGAAGCTTTCTTT.

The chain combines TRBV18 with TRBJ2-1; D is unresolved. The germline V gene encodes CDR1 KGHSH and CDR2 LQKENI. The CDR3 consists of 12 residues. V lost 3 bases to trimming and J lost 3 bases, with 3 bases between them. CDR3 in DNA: TGTGCCAGCTCACCCAACTACAATGAGCAGTTCTTC. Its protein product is CASSPNYNEQFF.

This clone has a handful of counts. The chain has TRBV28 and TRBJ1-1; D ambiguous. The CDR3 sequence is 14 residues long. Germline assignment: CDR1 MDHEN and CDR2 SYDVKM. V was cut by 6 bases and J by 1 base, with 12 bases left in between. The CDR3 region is CASSPSVWNTEAFF. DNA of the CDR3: TGTGCCAGCAGCCCCTCCGTCTGGAACACTGAAGCTTTCTTT.

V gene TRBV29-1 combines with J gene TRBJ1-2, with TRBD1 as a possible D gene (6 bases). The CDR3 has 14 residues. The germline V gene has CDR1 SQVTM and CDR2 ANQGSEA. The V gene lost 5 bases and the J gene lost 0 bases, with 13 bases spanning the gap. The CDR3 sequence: CSVSMTGPNYGYTF. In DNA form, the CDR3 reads TGCAGCGTTTCGATGACAGGACCTAACTATGGCTACACCTTC.

CDR3 DNA: TGCAGCGTTCCGGGGTGGGGGGGTCAGACAGATACGCAGTATTTT. It encodes CSVPGWGGQTDTQYF. The chain is built from TRBV29-1 and TRBJ2-3; 7 bases map to TRBD2. J lost 3 bases, V lost 5 bases, and 11 bases had no gene match. Per germline, CDR1 SQVTM and CDR2 ANQGSEA. This CDR3 comprises 15 residues.

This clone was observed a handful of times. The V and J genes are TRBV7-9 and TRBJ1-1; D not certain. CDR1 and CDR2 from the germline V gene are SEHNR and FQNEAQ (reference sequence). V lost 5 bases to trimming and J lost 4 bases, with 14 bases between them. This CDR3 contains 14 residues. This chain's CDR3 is CASSLTRGGTEAFF. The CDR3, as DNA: TGTGCCAGCAGCCTTACCCGGGGAGGCACTGAAGCTTTCTTT.

This CDR3 is CASSYRENQPQHF. The CDR3 DNA reads as TGTGCCAGCAGTTATCGGGAAAATCAGCCCCAGCATTTT. The V gene is TRBV6-1, the J gene TRBJ1-5, with no clear D. The germline gives CDR1 MNHNS, CDR2 SASEGT. The CDR3 has 13 amino acids. V lost 5 bases and J lost 4, with 9 bases in between.

The CDR3 DNA is TGTGCCAGCAGTGACTATACAGGGGGCAACTATGGCTACACCTTC. Translation gives CASSDYTGGNYGYTF. The genes are TRBV2 and TRBJ1-2; 9 bases are shared with TRBD1. V was pared by 3 bases and J by 2 bases, with 4 bases of the junction left unmatched. The CDR3 loop spans 15 amino acids. CDR1 is SNHLY and CDR2 is FYNNEI in the germline V gene.

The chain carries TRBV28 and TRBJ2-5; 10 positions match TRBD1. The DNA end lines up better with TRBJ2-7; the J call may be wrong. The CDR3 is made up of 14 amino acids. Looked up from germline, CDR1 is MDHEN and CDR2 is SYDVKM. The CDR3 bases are TGTGCCAGCATCCTGGGACAGGGGCCCTACGAGCAGTACTTC. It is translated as CASILGQGPYEQYF.

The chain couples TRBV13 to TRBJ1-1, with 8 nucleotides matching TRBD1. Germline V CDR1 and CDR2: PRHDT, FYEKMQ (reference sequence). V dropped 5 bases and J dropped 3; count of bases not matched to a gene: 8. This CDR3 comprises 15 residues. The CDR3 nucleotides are TGTGCCAGCAGCCCCGACAGGGGAGGGCACACTGAAGCTTTCTTT. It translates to CASSPDRGGHTEAFF.

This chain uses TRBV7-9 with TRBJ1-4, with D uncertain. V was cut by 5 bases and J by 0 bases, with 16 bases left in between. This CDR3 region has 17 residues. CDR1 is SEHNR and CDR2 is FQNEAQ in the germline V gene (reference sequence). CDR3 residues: CASSAREGVATNEKLFF. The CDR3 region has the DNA TGTGCCAGCAGCGCCCGGGAAGGAGTGGCAACTAATGAAAAACTGTTTTTT.

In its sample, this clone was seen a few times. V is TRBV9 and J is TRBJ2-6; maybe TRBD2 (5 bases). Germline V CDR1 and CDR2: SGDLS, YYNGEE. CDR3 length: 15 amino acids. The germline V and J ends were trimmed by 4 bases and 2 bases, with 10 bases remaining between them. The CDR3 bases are TGTGCCAGCAGCCCCCACGGGGCTGGGGCCAACGTCCTGACTTTC. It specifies CASSPHGAGANVLTF.

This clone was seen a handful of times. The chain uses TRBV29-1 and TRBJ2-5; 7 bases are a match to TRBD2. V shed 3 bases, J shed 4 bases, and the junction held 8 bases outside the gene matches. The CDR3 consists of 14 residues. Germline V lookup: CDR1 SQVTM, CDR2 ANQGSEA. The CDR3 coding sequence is TGCAGCGTTGAGCGGACGGGGGGAGGAGAGACCCAGTACTTC. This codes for CSVERTGGGETQYF.